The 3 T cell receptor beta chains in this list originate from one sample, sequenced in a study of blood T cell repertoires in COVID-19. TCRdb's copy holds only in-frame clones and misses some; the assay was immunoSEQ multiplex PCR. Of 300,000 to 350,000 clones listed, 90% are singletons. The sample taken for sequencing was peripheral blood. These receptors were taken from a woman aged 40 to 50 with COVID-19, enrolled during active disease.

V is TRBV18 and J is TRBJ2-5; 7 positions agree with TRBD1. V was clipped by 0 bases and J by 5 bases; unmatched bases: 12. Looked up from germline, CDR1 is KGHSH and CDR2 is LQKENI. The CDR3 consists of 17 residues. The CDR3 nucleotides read TGTGCCAGCTCACCACCAAGGTCAAAAGGGGGCGAGGAGACCCAGTACTTC. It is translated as CASSPPRSKGGEETQYF.

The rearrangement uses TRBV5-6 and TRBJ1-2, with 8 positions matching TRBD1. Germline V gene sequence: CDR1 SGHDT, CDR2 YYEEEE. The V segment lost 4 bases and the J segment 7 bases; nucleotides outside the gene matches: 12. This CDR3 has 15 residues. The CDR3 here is CASSPKGQGVFGYTF. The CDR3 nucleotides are TGTGCCAGCAGCCCGAAAGGACAGGGCGTTTTTGGCTACACCTTC.

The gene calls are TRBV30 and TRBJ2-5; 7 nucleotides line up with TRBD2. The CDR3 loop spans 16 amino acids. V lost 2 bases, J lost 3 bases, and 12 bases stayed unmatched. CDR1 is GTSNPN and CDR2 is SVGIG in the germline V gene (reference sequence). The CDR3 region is CAWSWGRRGIEETQYF. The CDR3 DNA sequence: TGTGCCTGGAGTTGGGGACGGCGGGGGATCGAAGAGACCCAGTACTTC.